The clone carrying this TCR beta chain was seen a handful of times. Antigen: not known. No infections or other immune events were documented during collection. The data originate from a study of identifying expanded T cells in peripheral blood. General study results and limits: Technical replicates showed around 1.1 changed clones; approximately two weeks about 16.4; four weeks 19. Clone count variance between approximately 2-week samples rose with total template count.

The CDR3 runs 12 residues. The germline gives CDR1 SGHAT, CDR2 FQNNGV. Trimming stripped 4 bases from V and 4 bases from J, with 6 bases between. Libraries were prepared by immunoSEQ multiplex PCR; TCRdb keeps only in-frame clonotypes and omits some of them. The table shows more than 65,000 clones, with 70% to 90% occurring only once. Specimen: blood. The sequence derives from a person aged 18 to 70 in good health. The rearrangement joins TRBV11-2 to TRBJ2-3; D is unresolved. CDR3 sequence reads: CASSWTADTQYF. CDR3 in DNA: TGTGCCAGCAGCTGGACGGCAGATACGCAGTATTTT.